A single sample is the source of the 30 T cell receptor beta chains below, sequenced in a study of shared clonotypes between healthy human individuals. Data came from immunoSEQ multiplex PCR; TCRdb stores just in-frame clones and leaves some out. The sample has hundreds of thousands of clones; around 75% are singletons. Sample: PBMCs. Receptor source: a middle-aged woman in good health. Some clones in this sample may be carry-over from other donors' samples.

This clone was counted between two and nine times. The sample has other DNA sequences that encode this CDR3 too. The rearrangement links TRBV5-1 to TRBJ2-3; TRBD2 agrees at 15 bases. The trim removed 3 bases at V and 5 bases at J, leaving 4 bases unmatched. The CDR3 extends over 16 amino acids. The germline V gene has CDR1 SGHRS and CDR2 YFSETQ. The CDR3 DNA reads as TGCGCCAGCAGCTCGGGACTAGCGGGAGGTAGAGATACGCAGTATTTT. Protein sequence: CASSSGLAGGRDTQYF. Filled out from reference TRBV5-1 and TRBJ2-3, the complete variable domain reads KAGVTQTPRYLIKTRGQQVTLSCSPISGHRSVSWYQQTPGQGLQFLFEYFSETQRNKGNFPGRFSGRQFSNSRSEMNVSTLELGDSALYLCASSSGLAGGRDTQYFGPGTRLTVL.

This clone was found a few times. The chain is built from TRBV9 and TRBJ1-1, with D unclear. V lost 3 bases and J 1 base, leaving 10 bases between the germline ends. The CDR3 consists of 14 residues. Germline V gene sequence: CDR1 SGDLS, CDR2 YYNGEE. Here the CDR3 DNA reads TGTGCCAGCAGCGAGCGGGTGGGGAACACTGAAGCTTTCTTT. Translated, it gives CASSERVGNTEAFF.

The table lists this clone with a few counts. The chain carries TRBV5-1 and TRBJ2-3; D unresolved. CDR3 length: 13 residues. V lost 3 bases, J lost 2 bases, and 7 bases lay in between. The germline V gene has CDR1 SGHRS and CDR2 YFSETQ. The CDR3, as DNA: TGCGCCAGCAGCTCCGACTTCACAGATACGCAGTATTTT. Translating it yields CASSSDFTDTQYF.

The V call is TRBV18, the J call TRBJ1-1; the D is unclear. The length of the CDR3 is 13 residues. The germline V gene encodes CDR1 KGHSH and CDR2 LQKENI. V dropped 5 bases and J dropped 5 bases, with 12 bases sitting between them. CDR3 coding DNA: TGTGCCAGCTCAACGACCCTAGAGACTGAAGCTTTCTTT. Translating it yields CASSTTLETEAFF.

The chain links TRBV15 to TRBJ2-5, with D uncertain. The J call may be mistaken, given a closer DNA end match to TRBJ2-7. CDR1 is LNHNV, CDR2 YYDKDF, per germline (reference sequence). CDR3 length: 13 residues. CDR3 residues: CAPHLGSSYEQYF. The CDR3, as DNA: TGTGCCCCCCACCTGGGATCTTCCTACGAGCAGTACTTC.

V is TRBV30 and J is TRBJ1-6; D gene unclear. V shed 2 bases and J shed 10 bases, with 9 bases lying between them. This CDR3 comprises 12 residues. Germline assignment: CDR1 GTSNPN and CDR2 SVGIG (reference sequence). This chain's CDR3 is CAWSKGNSPLHF. CDR3 DNA sequence: TGTGCCTGGAGTAAAGGGAACTCACCCCTCCACTTT.

J is TRBJ2-3 and V is TRBV28; TRBD1 might be the D (5 bases). The length of the CDR3 is 12 residues. Per germline, CDR1 MDHEN and CDR2 SYDVKM. V dropped 6 bases and J dropped 8 bases, with 12 bases sitting between them. The CDR3 is CASRATEGTQYF. The CDR3 coding sequence is TGTGCCAGCAGGGCGACAGAAGGTACGCAGTATTTT.

V usage is TRBV29-1 and J usage is TRBJ2-3; weak D call: TRBD2 (7 bases). The length of the CDR3 is 18 residues. V was pared by 1 base and J by 4 bases, with 24 bases between. Per the germline V gene, CDR1 is SQVTM and CDR2 is ANQGSEA. The CDR3 sequence is CSVEGGGGSGLLPDTQYF. The CDR3 DNA reads as TGCAGCGTTGAAGGAGGGGGGGGAAGCGGGCTCCTCCCAGATACGCAGTATTTT.

V usage is TRBV6-5 and J usage is TRBJ1-1; 9 nucleotides line up with TRBD1. The CDR3 is made up of 14 amino acids. Germline V gene lookup returns CDR1 MNHEY and CDR2 SVGAGI. The V segment lost 0 bases and the J segment 4 bases; nucleotides outside the gene matches: 0. The CDR3 spells CASSYSTGGTEAFF. Written as DNA, the CDR3 is TGTGCCAGCAGTTACTCGACAGGGGGCACTGAAGCTTTCTTT.

V gene TRBV7-3 combines with J gene TRBJ2-3, with D perhaps matching TRBD2 (5 bases). V gave up 4 bases and J gave up 10 bases, with 12 bases separating them. The CDR3 consists of 12 residues. In germline, CDR1 is SGHTA, CDR2 FQGTGA. The CDR3 sequence is CASSSPGSAQYF. The DNA of the CDR3 is TGTGCCAGCAGCTCTCCGGGATCGGCGCAGTATTTT.

J is TRBJ2-3 and V is TRBV5-1; D gene unclear. From germline, CDR1 is SGHRS and CDR2 YFSETQ. Deletions cut 1 base from V and 0 bases from J, with 6 bases between. This CDR3 is 14 amino acids long. CDR3 nucleotides: TGCGCCAGCAGCTTGATCCCTAGCACAGATACGCAGTATTTT. It is translated as CASSLIPSTDTQYF.

The rearrangement joins TRBV5-6 to TRBJ2-2; 8 bases line up with TRBD2. The germline V gene encodes CDR1 SGHDT and CDR2 YYEEEE. Trimming cost V 4 bases and J 4 bases; bases outside gene matches: 9. This CDR3 comprises 16 residues. CDR3 coding DNA: TGTGCCAGCAGCCCGGGAGCGGGAGCAATCACCGGGGAGCTGTTTTTT. It translates to CASSPGAGAITGELFF.

The J gene is TRBJ2-1, the V gene TRBV19; a possible D gene is TRBD2 (5 bases). The CDR3 spans 15 residues. Germline loops: CDR1 LNHDA, CDR2 SQIVND (reference sequence). Trimming took 7 bases from V and 0 from J, leaving 13 bases between them. CDR3 nucleotides: TGTGCCAGTAAGGAGCGTGGGAGCTCCTACAATGAGCAGTTCTTC. Protein sequence: CASKERGSSYNEQFF.

The V and J genes are TRBV5-1 and TRBJ2-3, with TRBD2 identical over 9 bases. This CDR3 comprises 17 residues. CDR1 SGHRS and CDR2 YFSETQ come from the germline V gene. V was pared by 1 base and J by 4 bases, with 10 bases of the junction left unmatched. The CDR3 loop reads CASSLRAGGTVPDTQYF. The CDR3 DNA is TGCGCCAGCAGCTTGAGGGCGGGAGGGACGGTCCCAGATACGCAGTATTTT.

This chain joins TRBV7-2 and TRBJ2-5; unclear D gene. V was cut by 6 bases and J by 4 bases, with 15 bases left in between. Germline loops: CDR1 SGHTA, CDR2 FQGNSA. This CDR3 has 14 amino acids. CDR3 coding DNA: TGTGCCAGCAGTTGGGGAACTAACCCAGAGACCCAGTACTTC. Its protein product is CASSWGTNPETQYF.

This chain connects TRBV28 to TRBJ1-5, with a weak D call TRBD1 (5 bases). The ends were cut back, 3 bases at V and 7 bases at J, with 13 bases in the middle. In germline, CDR1 is MDHEN, CDR2 SYDVKM. This CDR3 is 14 amino acids long. CDR3 loop: CASSLGGGRQPQHF. DNA for the CDR3: TGTGCCAGCAGTTTGGGGGGGGGTCGGCAGCCCCAGCATTTT.

The rearrangement links TRBV28 to TRBJ1-2; the match to TRBD1 covers 7 bases. V lost 6 bases, J lost 1 base, and 5 bases stayed unmatched. CDR1 is MDHEN and CDR2 is SYDVKM in the germline V gene. The CDR3 is 14 amino acids. CDR3 residues: CASSSQGRNYGYTF. The CDR3 DNA reads TGTGCCAGCAGCTCACAGGGGCGTAACTATGGCTACACCTTC.

This clone is a singleton in its sample. This CDR3 is CASSPPLVSGTQYF. The CDR3 DNA is TGTGCCAGCTCACCACCGCTCGTAAGCGGGACGCAGTATTTT. The chain carries TRBV18 and TRBJ2-3, with D tentatively TRBD2 (6 bases). Trimming cost V 0 bases and J 9 bases, with 13 bases left between them. The CDR3 has 14 amino acids. The germline V gene has CDR1 KGHSH and CDR2 LQKENI.

V and J are TRBV18 and TRBJ2-7, with D possibly matching TRBD1 (6 bases). Trimming removed 2 bases at V and 7 bases at J, with 15 bases between. This CDR3 contains 14 residues. The germline V gene encodes CDR1 KGHSH and CDR2 LQKENI. CDR3 coding DNA: TGTGCCAGCTCACCAGATGGGGGCGCGGGTGAGCAGTACTTC. Translation gives CASSPDGGAGEQYF.

This sequence joins TRBV20-1 and TRBJ1-1; D remains unclear. The germline CDR1 and CDR2 sequences are DFQATT and SNEGSKA (reference sequence). V lost 1 base to trimming and J lost 4 bases, with 4 bases between them. The CDR3 runs to 11 residues. The CDR3 loop reads CSARAATEAFF. CDR3 DNA: TGCAGTGCTAGAGCAGCCACTGAAGCTTTCTTT.

The chain couples TRBV15 to TRBJ1-3; perhaps TRBD1 as D (6 bases). This CDR3 is built from 15 residues. V lost 5 bases, J lost 0 bases, and 11 bases lay in between. Germline assignment: CDR1 LNHNV and CDR2 YYDKDF (reference sequence). The CDR3 is CATSDGQLSGNTIYF. Written as DNA, the CDR3 is TGTGCCACCAGCGATGGACAGCTCTCTGGAAACACCATATATTTT.

This clone was counted once. J is TRBJ2-2 and V is TRBV28; no reliable D call. V was clipped by 7 bases and J by 0 bases, with 9 bases between them. Germline V gene sequence: CDR1 MDHEN, CDR2 SYDVKM. The CDR3 runs to 14 residues. Here the CDR3 DNA reads TGTGCCAGCAATGAGCCTGCGAACACCGGGGAGCTGTTTTTT. Protein: CASNEPANTGELFF.

With regard to this clone: This likely came from a read error, as a far larger clone is one base away. Other DNA sequences within the sample encode an identical CDR3. CDR3 nucleotides: TGCGCCAGCAGCCAACGAACAGGGTCAGGAAACACCATATATTTT. As protein: CASSQRTGSGNTIYF. V is TRBV7-9 and J is TRBJ1-3; a weak D match, TRBD1 (6 bases). Looked up from germline, CDR1 is SEHNR and CDR2 is FQNEAQ (reference sequence). This CDR3 is 15 amino acids long. Variable domain in full (rest from reference TRBV7-9 and TRBJ1-3): DTGVSQNPRHKITKRGQNVTFRCDPISEHNRLYWYRQTLGQGPEFLTYFQNEAQLEKSRLLSDRFSAERPKGSFSTLEIQRTEQGDSAMYLCASSQRTGSGNTIYFGEGSWLTVV.

To note about this clone: A much larger clonotype is one base distant, so this may be a read error. Other DNA variants within this sample encode the same CDR3. The chain joins TRBV7-9 to TRBJ2-7; D remains ambiguous. The CDR3 contains 12 residues. CDR1 is SEHNR and CDR2 is FQNEAQ in the germline V gene (reference sequence). The V end lost 1 base, the J end lost 2 bases, and 3 bases lay between the germline ends. CDR3 loop: CASSLGAYEQYF. The CDR3 DNA reads as TGTGCCAGCAGCTTAGGGGCCTACGAGCAGTACTTC.

This CDR3 reads CASSPQQGDTGELFF. Here the CDR3 DNA reads TGTGCCAGCTCACCACAACAGGGGGACACCGGGGAGCTGTTTTTT. J is TRBJ2-2 and V is TRBV18; 8 nucleotides line up with TRBD1. In germline, CDR1 is KGHSH, CDR2 LQKENI. This CDR3 has 15 amino acids. V was pared by 1 base and J by 3 bases, with 1 base of the junction left unmatched.

J is TRBJ2-5 and V is TRBV6-5; D might be TRBD1 (6 bases). Trimming took off 6 bases at V and 10 bases at J, with 18 bases between the two ends. Germline-derived CDR1 and CDR2 are MNHEY and SVGAGI. The CDR3 is 13 amino acids. CDR3 DNA sequence: TGTGCCAGCAGCTATTCAAAACAGGGAATCCAGTACTTC. The encoded protein is CASSYSKQGIQYF.

V gene TRBV5-1 combines with J gene TRBJ1-5; maybe TRBD1 (5 bases). Germline assignment: CDR1 SGHRS and CDR2 YFSETQ. V lost 2 bases and J lost 2, with 11 bases in between. This CDR3 region has 15 residues. The CDR3 sequence is CASSLVGGRNQPQHF. The CDR3 DNA reads TGCGCCAGCAGCTTAGTTGGGGGACGCAATCAGCCCCAGCATTTT.

This chain joins TRBV19 and TRBJ2-7; 7 bases align to TRBD2. The CDR3 has 14 residues. Losses at the gene ends were 3 bases for V and 6 bases for J; bases not matched to a gene: 8. CDR1 is LNHDA, CDR2 SQIVND, per germline (reference sequence). CDR3 amino acids: CASSIWEGSGEQYF. The CDR3 region has the DNA TGTGCCAGTAGTATTTGGGAGGGTTCGGGCGAGCAGTACTTC.

In its sample, this clone was seen once. CDR3 nucleotides: TGTGCCAGGGGGACTAGCGGTCGACCCGGGGAGCTGTTTTTT. Its translation: CARGTSGRPGELFF. The rearrangement links TRBV2 to TRBJ2-2; 11 nucleotides match TRBD2. Germline-derived CDR1 and CDR2 are SNHLY and FYNNEI. The ends lost 9 bases at V and 6 bases at J; junction bases unmatched: 6. The CDR3 contains 14 residues.

The chain employs TRBV30 and TRBJ2-5, with 8 bases lining up with TRBD2. CDR1 is GTSNPN, CDR2 SVGIG, per germline (reference sequence). V lost 3 bases, J lost 4 bases, and 10 bases stayed unmatched. The CDR3 length is 15 residues. The CDR3 DNA is TGTGCCTGGAGGGCCCGGGGCGGGAGGTTAGAGACCCAGTACTTC. Translation gives CAWRARGGRLETQYF.